The 21 T cell receptor beta chains listed next were all sequenced from one sample in a study of blood T cell repertoires in COVID-19. Repertoires were generated with immunoSEQ multiplex PCR, while TCRdb's copy carries only in-frame clones and drops some. The sample records 300,000 to 350,000 clones, 88% being singletons. The source material was peripheral blood. These receptor sequences come from a woman younger than 45 with COVID-19, enrolled during active disease.

This chain joins TRBV12-3 or TRBV12-4 and TRBJ1-1; TRBD1 might be the D (6 bases). The CDR3 consists of 13 residues. The V gene lost 7 bases and the J gene lost 1 base, with 10 bases spanning the gap. The CDR3 region has the DNA TGTGCCAGCAACCCGGACAGGAACACTGAAGCTTTCTTT. Its translation: CASNPDRNTEAFF.

CDR3 in DNA: TGTGCCAGCGGCCAGGAGGGCCAGCCCCAGCATTTT. Translation: CASGQEGQPQHF. The chain employs TRBV2 and TRBJ1-5, with D hard to call. V was trimmed by 8 bases and J by 7 bases, leaving 12 bases between them. The CDR3 loop spans 12 amino acids. Germline CDR1 and CDR2: SNHLY and FYNNEI.

The V call is TRBV28, the J call TRBJ1-6; the D gene is possibly TRBD1 (6 bases). The CDR3 contains 12 residues. Germline loops: CDR1 MDHEN, CDR2 SYDVKM. V lost 6 bases, J lost 18 bases, and 18 bases lay in between. CDR3 DNA sequence: TGTGCCAGCAGGGCCCAGGGACAAGACGGCCACTTT. Translated: CASRAQGQDGHF.

This clone has a single count. The V gene is TRBV21-1, the J gene TRBJ1-1. TRBV21-1 is deemed a pseudogene. The CDR3 covers 14 residues. Written as DNA, the CDR3 is TGTGCCAGCAGCAACGGGGGTGCAGGCACTGAAGCTTTCTTT. The encoded protein is CASSNGGAGTEAFF.

The chain combines TRBV13 with TRBJ1-3, with 8 nucleotides matching TRBD1. This CDR3 is 16 amino acids long. CDR1 and CDR2 from the germline V gene are PRHDT and FYEKMQ (reference sequence). Trimming removed 6 bases from V and 0 bases from J; junction bases left unmatched: 7. The CDR3, as DNA: TGTGCCAGCAGTCCAGGGGGCTTTTTCTCTGGAAACACCATATATTTT. Translation gives CASSPGGFFSGNTIYF. The full variable domain, its missing parts supplied by reference TRBV13 and TRBJ1-3, is AAGVIQSPRHLIKEKRETATLKCYPIPRHDTVYWYQQGPGQDPQFLISFYEKMQSDKGSIPDRFSAQQFSDYHSELNMSSLELGDSALYFCASSPGGFFSGNTIYFGEGSWLTVV.

The table lists this clone with many counts. The chain recombines TRBV6-5 with TRBJ2-3, with TRBD2 as a possible D gene (5 bases). The V end was cut by 8 bases, the J end by 5 bases, with 8 bases between. This CDR3 is 11 amino acids long. The germline V gene encodes CDR1 MNHEY and CDR2 SVGAGI. CDR3 coding DNA: TGTGCCAGCCGAGGACTAGATACGCAGTATTTT. Its translation: CASRGLDTQYF.

This chain links TRBV4-3 with TRBJ1-2; D might be TRBD1 (5 bases). CDR3 length equals 15 residues. The germline CDR1 and CDR2 sequences are LGHNA and YSLEER. Trimming removed 3 bases at V and 3 bases at J, with 14 bases between. The chain's CDR3 is CASSQERGYDYGYTF. CDR3 sequence (DNA): TGCGCCAGCAGCCAGGAAAGGGGTTACGACTATGGCTACACCTTC.

The V and J genes are TRBV5-1 and TRBJ1-2; D not certain. Per germline, CDR1 SGHRS and CDR2 YFSETQ. Between the trimmed V and J ends, which lost 2 bases and 8 bases, there was a span of 19 bases. This CDR3 is built from 15 residues. The CDR3 is CASSLEGRTTMGYTF. The CDR3 DNA follows: TGCGCCAGCAGCTTAGAGGGCAGGACTACGATGGGCTACACCTTC.

V and J are TRBV6-5 and TRBJ1-1; the D is unclear. The V and J ends lost 6 bases and 1 base respectively, with 9 bases between them. The CDR3 totals 13 residues. Germline V gives CDR1 MNHEY, CDR2 SVGAGI. The DNA for the CDR3 is TGTGCCAGCAGGGACGGGAGGAACACTGAAGCTTTCTTT. It yields the protein CASRDGRNTEAFF.

This clone was detected a few times. V gene TRBV6-5 combines with J gene TRBJ2-1; 9 bases line up with TRBD2. Looked up from germline, CDR1 is MNHEY and CDR2 is SVGAGI. This CDR3 comprises 15 residues. V was clipped by 5 bases and J by 6 bases; unmatched bases: 8. For the CDR3, the DNA is TGTGCCAGCAGTAATGCGGGGGGGCCGCCCAATGAGCAGTTCTTC. This sequence encodes CASSNAGGPPNEQFF.

A few counts support this clone. The chain joins TRBV5-1 to TRBJ1-1; D ambiguous. Germline CDR1 SGHRS, CDR2 YFSETQ. Deletions cut 4 bases from V and 1 base from J, with 11 bases between. This CDR3 has 14 residues. The CDR3 DNA reads TGCGCCAGCAGCAGTCGGGCGGGGAACACTGAAGCTTTCTTT. This sequence encodes CASSSRAGNTEAFF.

This chain uses TRBV6-5 with TRBJ1-5; weak D call: TRBD1 (5 bases). V lost 5 bases, J lost 4 bases, and 15 bases lay in between. Germline CDR1 is MNHEY and CDR2 is SVGAGI. The CDR3 length is 15 residues. As DNA, the CDR3 is TGTGCCAGCAGTCCAGCGACAGCGATTAATCAGCCCCAGCATTTT. This gives the protein CASSPATAINQPQHF.

This rearrangement joins TRBV19 to TRBJ1-1; D gene uncertain. The length of the CDR3 is 13 residues. From germline, CDR1 is LNHDA and CDR2 SQIVND (reference sequence). Trimming removed 5 bases at V and 2 bases at J, with 9 bases between. The CDR3: CASSVSPNTEAFF. DNA of the CDR3: TGTGCCAGTAGTGTATCCCCCAACACTGAAGCTTTCTTT.

The chain links TRBV4-1 to TRBJ2-1; TRBD2 agrees at 7 bases. Germline V lookup: CDR1 MGHRA, CDR2 YSYEKL. CDR3 length: 18 amino acids. V lost 1 base to trimming and J lost 0 bases; unmatched junction nucleotides: 9. The CDR3 DNA reads TGCGCCAGCAGCCAAGGAAGGGCTAGCGGTGGCTCCTACAATGAGCAGTTCTTC. Translated, it gives CASSQGRASGGSYNEQFF.

The chain carries TRBV10-3 and TRBJ1-2; D ambiguous. Per the germline V gene, CDR1 is ENHRY and CDR2 is SYGVKD. Between the trimmed V and J ends, which lost 1 base and 6 bases, there was a span of 12 bases. This CDR3 is 14 amino acids long. CDR3 in amino acids: CAISEFGGLNGYTF. The CDR3 DNA sequence: TGTGCCATCAGTGAGTTCGGAGGTTTGAATGGCTACACCTTC.

CDR3 region: CASSLTSGGPGTDTQYF. CDR3 coding DNA: TGTGCCAGCAGCTTGACTAGCGGGGGGCCCGGAACAGATACGCAGTATTTT. V is TRBV7-3 and J is TRBJ2-3; 13 bases are a match to TRBD2. This CDR3 is built from 17 residues. With 3 bases clipped from V and 3 bases from J, the junction kept 6 bases outside the gene matches. CDR1 and CDR2 from the germline V gene are SGHTA and FQGTGA.

The gene calls are TRBV6-5 and TRBJ1-1, with a weak D call TRBD1 (6 bases). Germline V CDR1 and CDR2: MNHEY, SVGAGI. The CDR3 is made up of 15 amino acids. Trimming cost V 0 bases and J 2 bases, with 10 bases left between them. This CDR3 is CASSYSSGVNTEAFF. CDR3 nucleotide sequence: TGTGCCAGCAGTTACTCATCAGGGGTAAACACTGAAGCTTTCTTT.

The chain has TRBV20-1 and TRBJ2-1; the D gene is possibly TRBD1 (6 bases). The CDR3 extends over 11 amino acids. CDR1 is DFQATT, CDR2 SNEGSKA, per germline (reference sequence). Trimming took 6 bases from V and 9 from J, leaving 12 bases between them. CDR3 sequence reads: CSATTGFEQFF. CDR3 coding DNA: TGCAGTGCCACGACAGGCTTTGAGCAGTTCTTC.

The chain employs TRBV6-5 and TRBJ2-1, with 8 bases matching TRBD1. The CDR3 loop spans 11 amino acids. The germline V gene encodes CDR1 MNHEY and CDR2 SVGAGI. V was clipped by 6 bases and J by 14 bases; unmatched bases: 6. CDR3 sequence: CASSPGQDEFF. In DNA form, the CDR3 reads TGTGCCAGCAGCCCGGGACAGGACGAGTTCTTC.

This chain links TRBV5-5 with TRBJ1-2, with D perhaps TRBD1 (5 bases). The CDR3 has 14 amino acids. Between the trimmed V and J ends, which lost 0 bases and 2 bases, there was a span of 8 bases. Germline V CDR1 and CDR2: SGHKS, YYEKEE (reference sequence). CDR3 sequence (DNA): TGTGCCAGCAGCTTGGGGGAGGGGAACTATGGCTACACCTTC. The encoded protein is CASSLGEGNYGYTF.

This chain joins TRBV13 and TRBJ1-5; perhaps TRBD1 as D (5 bases). Germline V gene data show CDR1 as PRHDT and CDR2 as FYEKMQ (reference sequence). Trimming took off 4 bases at V and 4 bases at J, with 11 bases between the two ends. CDR3 length: 14 residues. The DNA of the CDR3 is TGTGCCAGCAGCTCCCGACAGATGAATCAGCCCCAGCATTTT. Translating gives CASSSRQMNQPQHF. The complete variable domain, with remaining parts taken from reference TRBV13 and TRBJ1-5, reads AAGVIQSPRHLIKEKRETATLKCYPIPRHDTVYWYQQGPGQDPQFLISFYEKMQSDKGSIPDRFSAQQFSDYHSELNMSSLELGDSALYFCASSSRQMNQPQHFGDGTRLSIL.